Shown below are 10 T cell receptor beta chains from a single sample sequenced in a study of blood T cells in healthy people across ages. A J-beta primer mix and a sample-barcoded 5' primer were used in a second PCR of roughly 6 to 11 cycles. TCRdb processed the 5' RACE reads anew with MiXCR; each CDR3 protein has one entry. The table shows 920,000 or so distinct CDR3 sequences, with 45% occurring only once. Sequencing used blood. Receptors originate from a woman aged 60-70 years in good health.

This clonotype was seen a few times. J is TRBJ2-1 and V is TRBV5-1; TRBD2 aligns across 10 bases. There are 16 residues in the CDR3. V dropped 0 bases and J dropped 8; count of bases not matched to a gene: 8. Germline V gene sequence: CDR1 SGHRS, CDR2 YFSETQ. The CDR3 sequence: CASSLDLAGEGDEQFF. DNA of the CDR3: TGCGCCAGCAGCTTGGATCTAGCGGGAGAAGGCGATGAGCAGTTCTTC.

The chain links TRBV6-6 to TRBJ2-3; 12 nucleotides line up with TRBD2. Germline V gene sequence: CDR1 MNHNY, CDR2 SVGAGI (reference sequence). The length of the CDR3 is 16 residues. J lost 5 bases, V lost 2 bases, and 5 bases had no gene match. This CDR3 is CASSYSPSGGVDTQYF. The CDR3 nucleotides read TGTGCCAGCAGTTACAGCCCTAGCGGGGGGGTAGATACGCAGTATTTT.

J is TRBJ2-7 and V is TRBV20-1, with D unclear. V was clipped by 2 bases and J by 0 bases, with 11 bases between them. The germline V gene encodes CDR1 DFQATT and CDR2 SNEGSKA (reference sequence). The CDR3 runs 14 residues. CDR3 nucleotide sequence: TGCAGTGCTAGAATCTCAGGAAACTCCTACGAGCAGTACTTC. Protein product: CSARISGNSYEQYF.

The rearrangement links TRBV20-1 to TRBJ2-5; 9 bases line up with TRBD2. The CDR3 covers 17 residues. Germline CDR1 is DFQATT and CDR2 is SNEGSKA (reference sequence). The V segment lost 3 bases and the J segment 5 bases; nucleotides outside the gene matches: 16. The CDR3 coding sequence is TGCAGTGCTAGGGGTCTAACTAGCGGGTTTAGGATGGAGACCCAGTACTTC. This gives the protein CSARGLTSGFRMETQYF.

This clonotype was seen once. In DNA, the CDR3 is TGTGCCAGCAGCTTAAATGGGGGCCCCTACAATGAGCAGTACTTC. Protein sequence: CASSLNGGPYNEQYF. This chain uses TRBV7-3 with TRBJ2-5; tentatively, D is TRBD1 (6 bases). V was trimmed by 1 base and J by 11 bases, leaving 20 bases between them. CDR1 is SGHTA, CDR2 FQGTGA, per germline. The CDR3 is 15 amino acids.

This clonotype was counted a few times. The chain combines TRBV20-1 with TRBJ1-6; TRBD1 is a possible D gene (5 bases). Trimming removed 1 base at V and 7 bases at J, with 17 bases between. CDR3 size: 16 residues. Germline CDR1 and CDR2: DFQATT and SNEGSKA (reference sequence). CDR3 region: CSARVGRADKNSPLHF. As DNA, the CDR3 is TGCAGTGCTAGAGTGGGCAGGGCGGACAAAAATTCACCCCTCCACTTT.

The chain combines TRBV27 with TRBJ2-1; 7 positions agree with TRBD2. V shed 7 bases, J shed 9 bases, and the junction held 9 bases outside the gene matches. The germline V gene encodes CDR1 MNHEY and CDR2 SMNVEV (reference sequence). The CDR3 has 13 amino acids. The CDR3 DNA is TGTGCCAGCACCCCAGCGGGATTGGCTGAGCAGTTCTTC. Amino acids: CASTPAGLAEQFF.

This sequence joins TRBV11-2 and TRBJ2-7; 7 bases line up with TRBD1. This CDR3 is built from 16 residues. Germline lookup yields CDR1 SGHAT and CDR2 FQNNGV. The V and J ends lost 5 bases and 0 bases, in that order; junction bases with no gene match: 10. The CDR3 loop is CASSPSTGTASYEQYF. In nucleotides, the CDR3 is TGTGCCAGCAGCCCATCCACCGGGACAGCCTCCTACGAGCAGTACTTC.

This chain joins TRBV7-2 and TRBJ2-5, with D possibly TRBD2 on 6 matching bases. CDR1 and CDR2 from the germline V gene are SGHTA and FQGNSA. CDR3 length: 14 residues. V was pared by 9 bases and J by 4 bases, with 18 bases between. Written as DNA, the CDR3 is TGTGCCAGTCGACTAGGGACTTTCGGAGAGACCCAGTACTTC. Its translation is CASRLGTFGETQYF.

The J gene is TRBJ2-2, the V gene TRBV6-2 or TRBV6-3; the D gene is possibly TRBD1 (5 bases). V lost 4 bases and J lost 8, with 11 bases in between. This CDR3 contains 13 residues. The germline V gene encodes CDR1 MNHEY and CDR2 SVGEGT. This chain's CDR3 is CASSSTGFGELFF. The CDR3 DNA is TGTGCCAGCAGTTCCACAGGTTTTGGGGAGCTGTTTTTT.